A selection of T cell receptor beta chains follows, all from one sample in a study of blood T cell repertoires in COVID-19. Clones were read by immunoSEQ multiplex PCR, and TCRdb kept only the in-frame ones, dropping some. Among around 66,000 clones listed, around 80% were seen once. Sequenced: peripheral blood. All receptors derive from a human donor in a cohort sampled during active COVID-19. The CDR3 runs from the conserved cysteine through the conserved F or W. The order of the fields is J gene, D gene, V gene, clone size, CDR3 DNA, CDR3 protein. D genes are given only for firm matches. A row's size may be missing; if present it is once, few, many or a size class.

J gene: TRBJ2-1; D gene: NA; V gene: TRBV19; clone size: NA; CDR3 DNA: TGTGCCAGTAGTAGGACGCGGGATAATGAGCAGTTCTTC; CDR3 protein: CASSRTRDNEQFF
J gene: TRBJ2-7; D gene: NA; V gene: TRBV5-1; clone size: NA; CDR3 DNA: TGCGCCAGCAGCTTGGGGGTGGGAGAAGGCTACGAGCAGTACTTC; CDR3 protein: CASSLGVGEGYEQYF
J gene: TRBJ1-5; D gene: NA; V gene: TRBV2; clone size: NA; CDR3 DNA: TGTGCCAGCTGCCGGGAGGCCTTGGCCATTCAGCCCCAGCATTTT; CDR3 protein: CASCREALAIQPQHF
J gene: TRBJ2-6; D gene: NA; V gene: TRBV5-8; clone size: once; CDR3 DNA: TGTGCCAGCAGCTTACCCGCGGGGTCTGGGGCCAACGTCCTGACTTTC; CDR3 protein: CASSLPAGSGANVLTF
J gene: TRBJ1-4; D gene: TRBD1; V gene: TRBV25-1; clone size: NA; CDR3 DNA: TGTGCCAGCAGTGGCCGGCAAAGGGGGCGGGCAACTAATGAAAAACTGTTTTTT; CDR3 protein: CASSGRQRGRATNEKLFF
J gene: TRBJ2-7; D gene: TRBD1; V gene: TRBV5-1; clone size: few; CDR3 DNA: TGCGCCAGCAGCTTGGCCGGGACAGGAATATCCTACGAGCAGTACTTC; CDR3 protein: CASSLAGTGISYEQYF
J gene: TRBJ1-2; D gene: TRBD1; V gene: TRBV3-1/TRBV3-2; clone size: NA; CDR3 DNA: TGTGCCAGCAGCCATCAGGGGGCCTCCGTCGGGGGCACCTTC; CDR3 protein: CASSHQGASVGGTF
J gene: TRBJ2-5; D gene: NA; V gene: TRBV24-1; clone size: once; CDR3 DNA: TGTGCCACCAGTGAAAGCAGGGTTGCGAGGGAGACCCAGTACTTC; CDR3 protein: CATSESRVARETQYF
J gene: TRBJ2-7; D gene: TRBD1; V gene: TRBV30; clone size: NA; CDR3 DNA: TGTGCCTGGAGTCTCACAGGGGTTCTAGACGAGCAGTACTTC; CDR3 protein: CAWSLTGVLDEQYF
J gene: TRBJ2-5; D gene: TRBD1; V gene: TRBV5-1; clone size: NA; CDR3 DNA: TGCGCCAGCAGCTTGTGGGGAACAGGGGGTTTAGAGACCCAGTACTTC; CDR3 protein: CASSLWGTGGLETQYF
J gene: TRBJ1-4; D gene: TRBD1; V gene: TRBV10-3; clone size: NA; CDR3 DNA: TGTGCCATCAGCCAGAGGGGGCAAACTAATGAAAAACTGTTTTTT; CDR3 protein: CAISQRGQTNEKLFF
J gene: TRBJ2-7; D gene: NA; V gene: TRBV5-6; clone size: many; CDR3 DNA: TGTGCCAGCAGCCTCTTCTCCGGGAACGAGCAGTACTTC; CDR3 protein: CASSLFSGNEQYF